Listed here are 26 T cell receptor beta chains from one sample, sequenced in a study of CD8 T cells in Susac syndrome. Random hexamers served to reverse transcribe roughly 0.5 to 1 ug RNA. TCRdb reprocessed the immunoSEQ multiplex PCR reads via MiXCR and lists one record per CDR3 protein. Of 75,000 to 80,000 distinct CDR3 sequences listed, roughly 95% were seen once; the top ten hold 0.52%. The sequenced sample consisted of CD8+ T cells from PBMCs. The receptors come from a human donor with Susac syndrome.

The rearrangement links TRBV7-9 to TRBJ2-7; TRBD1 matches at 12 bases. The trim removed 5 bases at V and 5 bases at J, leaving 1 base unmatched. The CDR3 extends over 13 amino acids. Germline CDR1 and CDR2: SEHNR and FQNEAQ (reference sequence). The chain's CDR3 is CASSGTGGNEQYF. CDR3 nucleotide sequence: TGTGCCAGCAGCGGGACAGGGGGCAACGAGCAGTACTTC.

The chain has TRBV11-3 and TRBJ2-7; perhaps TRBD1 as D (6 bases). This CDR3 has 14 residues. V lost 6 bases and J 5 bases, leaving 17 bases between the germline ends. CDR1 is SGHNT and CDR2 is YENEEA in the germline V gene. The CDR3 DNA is TGTGCCAGCAGTCACTACAGGGATAGGGACGAGCAGTACTTC. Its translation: CASSHYRDRDEQYF.

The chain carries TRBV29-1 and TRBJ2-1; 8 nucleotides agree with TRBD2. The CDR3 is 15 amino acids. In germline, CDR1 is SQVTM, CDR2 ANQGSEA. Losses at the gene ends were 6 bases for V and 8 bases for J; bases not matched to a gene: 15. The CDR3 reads CSVYIGAGGEYEQFF. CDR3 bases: TGCAGCGTCTATATCGGCGCGGGGGGCGAGTATGAGCAGTTCTTC.

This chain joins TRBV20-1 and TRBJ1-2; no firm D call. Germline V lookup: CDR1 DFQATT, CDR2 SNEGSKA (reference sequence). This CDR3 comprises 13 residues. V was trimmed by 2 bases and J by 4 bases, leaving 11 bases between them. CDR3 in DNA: TGCAGTGCTAGACCCGGGTCCCCCTATGGCTACACCTTC. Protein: CSARPGSPYGYTF.

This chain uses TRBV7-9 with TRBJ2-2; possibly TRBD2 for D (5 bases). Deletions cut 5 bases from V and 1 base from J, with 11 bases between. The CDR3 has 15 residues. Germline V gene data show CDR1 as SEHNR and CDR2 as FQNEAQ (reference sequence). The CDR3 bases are TGTGCCAGCAGCCCCCTTGGAGGGAACACCGGGGAGCTGTTTTTT. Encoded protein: CASSPLGGNTGELFF.

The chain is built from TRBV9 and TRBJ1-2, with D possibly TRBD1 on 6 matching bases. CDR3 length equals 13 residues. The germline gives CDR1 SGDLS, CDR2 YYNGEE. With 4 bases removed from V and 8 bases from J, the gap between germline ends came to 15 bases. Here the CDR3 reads CASSPQGKRGYTF. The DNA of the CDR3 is TGTGCCAGCAGCCCCCAGGGGAAACGAGGCTACACCTTC. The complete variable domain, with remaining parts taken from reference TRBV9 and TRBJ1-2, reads DSGVTQTPKHLITATGQRVTLRCSPRSGDLSVYWYQQSLDQGLQFLIQYYNGEERAKGNILERFSAQQFPDLHSELNLSSLELGDSALYFCASSPQGKRGYTFGSGTRLTVV.

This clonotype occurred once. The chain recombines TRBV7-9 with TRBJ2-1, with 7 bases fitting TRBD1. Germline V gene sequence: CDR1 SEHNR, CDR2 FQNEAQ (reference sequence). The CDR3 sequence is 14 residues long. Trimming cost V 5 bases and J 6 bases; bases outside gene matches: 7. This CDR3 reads CASSPGDRVNEQFF. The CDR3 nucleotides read TGTGCCAGCAGCCCCGGTGACAGGGTCAATGAGCAGTTCTTC. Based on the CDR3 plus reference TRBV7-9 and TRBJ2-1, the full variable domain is DTGVSQNPRHKITKRGQNVTFRCDPISEHNRLYWYRQTLGQGPEFLTYFQNEAQLEKSRLLSDRFSAERPKGSFSTLEIQRTEQGDSAMYLCASSPGDRVNEQFFGPGTRLTVL.

The CDR3 loop is CASISDRGHRGYTF. CDR3 DNA: TGTGCCAGCATTTCGGACAGGGGGCATAGGGGCTACACCTTC. V gene TRBV12-3 or TRBV12-4 combines with J gene TRBJ1-2, with TRBD1 matching 11 bases. J lost 8 bases, V lost 7 bases, and 9 bases had no gene match. The CDR3 is made up of 14 amino acids.

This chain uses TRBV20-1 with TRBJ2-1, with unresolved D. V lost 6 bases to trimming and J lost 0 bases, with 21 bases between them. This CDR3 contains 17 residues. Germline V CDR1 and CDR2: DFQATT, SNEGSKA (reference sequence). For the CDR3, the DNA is TGCAGTGCCCCGATCCCCTTGCAGACTTACTCCTACAATGAGCAGTTCTTC. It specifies CSAPIPLQTYSYNEQFF.

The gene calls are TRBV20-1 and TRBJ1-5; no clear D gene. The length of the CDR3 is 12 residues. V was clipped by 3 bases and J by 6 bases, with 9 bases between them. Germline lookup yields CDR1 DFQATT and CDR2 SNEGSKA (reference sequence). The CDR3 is CSARAGGQPQHF. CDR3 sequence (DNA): TGCAGTGCTAGGGCAGGAGGTCAGCCCCAGCATTTT.

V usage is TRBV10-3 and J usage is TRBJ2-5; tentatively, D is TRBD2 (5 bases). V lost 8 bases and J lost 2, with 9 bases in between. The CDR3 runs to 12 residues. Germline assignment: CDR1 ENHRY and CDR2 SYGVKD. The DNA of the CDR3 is TGTGCCATCGAGGGTACTCAAGAGACCCAGTACTTC. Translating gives CAIEGTQETQYF.

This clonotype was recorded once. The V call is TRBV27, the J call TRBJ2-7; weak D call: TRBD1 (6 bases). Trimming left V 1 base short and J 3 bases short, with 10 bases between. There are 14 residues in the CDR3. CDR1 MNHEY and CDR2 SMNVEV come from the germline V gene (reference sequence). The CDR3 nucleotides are TGTGCCAGCAGTTTATTGGACAGTGGCTACGAGCAGTACTTC. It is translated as CASSLLDSGYEQYF.

The CDR3 region has the DNA TGTGCCAGCAGTCCGTGGGACAGGGGTGGCACCGGGGAGCTGTTTTTT. Its translation is CASSPWDRGGTGELFF. The rearrangement uses TRBV27 and TRBJ2-2; 10 bases line up with TRBD1. Germline values: CDR1 MNHEY, CDR2 SMNVEV (reference sequence). The V segment lost 5 bases and the J segment 4 bases; nucleotides outside the gene matches: 7. This CDR3 has 16 amino acids.

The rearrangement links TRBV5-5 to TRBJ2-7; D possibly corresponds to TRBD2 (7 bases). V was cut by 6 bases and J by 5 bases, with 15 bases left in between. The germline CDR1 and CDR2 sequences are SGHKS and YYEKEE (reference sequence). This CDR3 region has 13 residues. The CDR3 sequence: CASIPQGLHEQYF. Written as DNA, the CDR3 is TGTGCCAGCATCCCACAGGGACTACACGAGCAGTACTTC.

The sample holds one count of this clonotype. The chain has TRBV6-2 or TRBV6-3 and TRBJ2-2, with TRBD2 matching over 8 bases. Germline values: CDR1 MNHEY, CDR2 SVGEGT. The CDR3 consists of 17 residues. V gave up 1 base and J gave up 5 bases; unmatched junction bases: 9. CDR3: CASSYFPGGLWTGELFF. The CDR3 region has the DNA TGTGCCAGCAGTTACTTTCCGGGAGGGCTTTGGACCGGGGAGCTGTTTTTT.

CDR3 nucleotides: TGTGCCAGCAGTACGGGACGTATCAATCAGCCCCAGCATTTT. Its protein product is CASSTGRINQPQHF. This sequence joins TRBV5-6 and TRBJ1-5; D perhaps matches TRBD1 (5 bases). Germline V gene sequence: CDR1 SGHDT, CDR2 YYEEEE. V was trimmed by 5 bases and J by 3 bases, leaving 12 bases between them. The CDR3 consists of 14 residues.

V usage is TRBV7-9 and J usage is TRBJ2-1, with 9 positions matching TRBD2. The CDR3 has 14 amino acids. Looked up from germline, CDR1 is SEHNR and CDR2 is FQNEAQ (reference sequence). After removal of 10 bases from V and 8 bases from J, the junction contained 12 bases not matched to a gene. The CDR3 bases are TGTGCCACCAGTAACGGCGGGGGGGCGTATGAGCAGTTCTTC. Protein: CATSNGGGAYEQFF.

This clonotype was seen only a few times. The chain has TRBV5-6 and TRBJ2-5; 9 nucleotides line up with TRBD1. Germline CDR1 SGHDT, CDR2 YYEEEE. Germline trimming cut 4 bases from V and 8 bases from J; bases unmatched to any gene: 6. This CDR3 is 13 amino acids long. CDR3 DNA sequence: TGTGCCAGCAGCGCCGGGACAGGGAACACCCAGTACTTC. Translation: CASSAGTGNTQYF.

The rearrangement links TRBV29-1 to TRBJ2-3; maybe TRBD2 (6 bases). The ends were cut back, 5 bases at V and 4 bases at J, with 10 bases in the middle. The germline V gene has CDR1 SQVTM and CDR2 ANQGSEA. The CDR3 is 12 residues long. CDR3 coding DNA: TGCAGCGTTACGTGGGGGGCAGATACGCAGTATTTT. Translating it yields CSVTWGADTQYF.

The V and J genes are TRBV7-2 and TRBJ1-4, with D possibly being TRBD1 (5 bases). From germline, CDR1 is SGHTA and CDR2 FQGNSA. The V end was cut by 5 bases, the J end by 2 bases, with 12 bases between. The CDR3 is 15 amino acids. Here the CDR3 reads CASSRSGTTNEKLFF. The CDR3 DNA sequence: TGTGCCAGCAGCCGATCAGGGACGACTAATGAAAAACTGTTTTTT.

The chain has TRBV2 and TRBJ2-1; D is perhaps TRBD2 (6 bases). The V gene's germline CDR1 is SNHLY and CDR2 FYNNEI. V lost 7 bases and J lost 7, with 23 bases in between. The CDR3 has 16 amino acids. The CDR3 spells CASTTLLGWGVNEQFF. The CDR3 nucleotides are TGTGCCAGCACAACCTTATTGGGGTGGGGGGTTAATGAGCAGTTCTTC.

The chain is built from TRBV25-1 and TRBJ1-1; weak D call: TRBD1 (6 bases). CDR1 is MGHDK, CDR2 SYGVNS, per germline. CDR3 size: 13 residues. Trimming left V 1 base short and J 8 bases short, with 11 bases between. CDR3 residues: CASSESGAREAFF. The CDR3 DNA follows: TGTGCCAGCAGTGAATCAGGGGCCCGGGAAGCTTTCTTT.

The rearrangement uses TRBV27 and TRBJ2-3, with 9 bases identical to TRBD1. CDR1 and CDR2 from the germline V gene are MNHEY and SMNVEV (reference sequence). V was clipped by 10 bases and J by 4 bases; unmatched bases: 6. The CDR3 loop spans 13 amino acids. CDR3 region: CATGTGSADTQYF. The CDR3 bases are TGTGCCACCGGGACAGGGAGTGCAGATACGCAGTATTTT.

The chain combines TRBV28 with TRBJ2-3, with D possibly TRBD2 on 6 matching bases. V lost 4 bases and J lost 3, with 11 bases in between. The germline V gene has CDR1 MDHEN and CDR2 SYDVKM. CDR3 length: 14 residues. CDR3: CASSSRDLTDTQYF. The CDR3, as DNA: TGTGCCAGCAGTTCCCGGGACTTGACAGATACGCAGTATTTT.

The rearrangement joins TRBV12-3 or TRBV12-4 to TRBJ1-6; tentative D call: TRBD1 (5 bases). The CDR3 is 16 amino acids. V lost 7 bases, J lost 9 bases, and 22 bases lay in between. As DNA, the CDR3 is TGTGCCAGCACCCGGCAGACACGTAGAAGGGGTTCACCCCTCCACTTT. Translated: CASTRQTRRRGSPLHF.

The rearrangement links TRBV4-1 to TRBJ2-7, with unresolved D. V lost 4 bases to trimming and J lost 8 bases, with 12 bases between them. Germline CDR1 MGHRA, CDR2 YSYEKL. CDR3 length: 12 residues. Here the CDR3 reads CASSPVAGQQYF. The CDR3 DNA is TGCGCCAGCAGCCCCGTTGCAGGACAGCAGTACTTC.